Listed below are T cell receptor beta chains from one sample, sequenced in a study of blood T cells in healthy people across ages. TCRdb re-called the 5' RACE reads with MiXCR, one entry per CDR3 protein. Of hundreds of thousands of distinct CDR3 sequences in the sample, roughly a quarter were seen once. The same sample was also studied in work on T cells of mothers and their children.

Sequences were obtained from blood. Receptors originate from a boy aged 2 to 10 in good health. The CDR3 runs from the conserved cysteine through the conserved F or W. The D gene is left open where the match is weak. A clone size is listed for some rows: how often the clone was seen (once, few, many), or a class if it is expanded.

TRBV29-1	TRBD2	TRBJ2-5	14	few	TGCAGCTTGATCCCGCGAGCGGGGGCTGAGACCCAGTACTTC	CSLIPRAGAETQYF
TRBV6-5	-	TRBJ1-4	17	-	TGTGCCAGCAGTCCATCCGGGGGGACAAAGACTAATGAAAAACTGTTTTTT	CASSPSGGTKTNEKLFF
TRBV7-9	-	TRBJ1-1	13	many	TGTGCCAGCAGCCCGAACGGGCGGGGGGGAGCTTTCTTT	CASSPNGRGGAFF
TRBV6-6	-	TRBJ1-6	13	few	TGTGCCAGCAGTCGGGACCGGAATTCACCCCTCCACTTT	CASSRDRNSPLHF
TRBV20-1	-	TRBJ2-1	12	few	TGCAGTGCTAGAGAGACCTCCAATGAGCAGTTCTTC	CSARETSNEQFF
TRBV7-9	-	TRBJ2-7	15	-	TGTGCCAGCAGCCCGCCGGGACGGGGGAAAAGGGAGCAGTACTTC	CASSPPGRGKREQYF
TRBV27	TRBD2	TRBJ2-5	16	-	TGTGCCAGCAGTTTATCGGCCGCGGGAGCTAGAGAGACCCAGTACTTC	CASSLSAAGARETQYF
TRBV12-3/TRBV12-4	-	TRBJ2-7	14	-	TGTGCCAGCAGTCCTGGGGACAACTCCTACGAGCAGTACTTC	CASSPGDNSYEQYF
TRBV6-5	TRBD2	TRBJ2-7	13	-	TGTGCCAGCGCGCGGGGAGGGTCCTACGAGCAGTACTTC	CASARGGSYEQYF
TRBV13	TRBD2	TRBJ2-1	15	many	TGTGCCAGCAGCGGACCGGGACTAGCCTACAATGAGCAGTTCTTC	CASSGPGLAYNEQFF
TRBV3-1	TRBD1	TRBJ1-1	19	few	TGTGCCAGCAGCCAATTAGACAGGGGGCGCGTCCAGCCGAACACTGAAGCTTTCTTT	CASSQLDRGRVQPNTEAFF
TRBV7-2	-	TRBJ2-1	13	-	TGTGCCAGCAGCTTCTTCACTACCGGAGGGCAGTTCTTC	CASSFFTTGGQFF
TRBV12-3/TRBV12-4	TRBD1	TRBJ1-4	15	few	TGTGCCAGCAGTTTAGAACAGGGGAGTGGCGAAAAACTGTTTTTT	CASSLEQGSGEKLFF
TRBV20-1	TRBD2	TRBJ2-3	16	few	TGCAGTGCTGTGCCCCTAGCGGGAGGGTTCACAGATACGCAGTATTTT	CSAVPLAGGFTDTQYF
TRBV15	TRBD2	TRBJ2-2	18	-	TGTGCCACCAGCAGAGAATTCGGTGCGGGAGTAGGTGTCGGGGAGCTGTTTTTT	CATSREFGAGVGVGELFF
TRBV2	TRBD1	TRBJ2-5	12	-	TGTGCCAGCAAAGAGGGGGCAGAGACCCAGTACTTC	CASKEGAETQYF
TRBV7-2	-	TRBJ2-1	12	-	TGTGCCAGCAGCCCCCTAAGGGATGAGCAGTTCTTC	CASSPLRDEQFF